These 11 T cell receptor beta chains were all obtained from the same sample, sequenced in a study of blood T cell repertoires in COVID-19. Produced via immunoSEQ multiplex PCR; TCRdb's table is partial and in-frame only. This sample has about 180,000 clones, with approximately 88% found just once. The sequencing input was PBMCs or T cells enriched from blood (not recorded which). Source of these receptors: a young woman who had recovered from COVID-19.

J is TRBJ2-7 and V is TRBV6-6, with D perhaps TRBD2 (6 bases). The V end lost 8 bases, the J end lost 3 bases, and 11 bases lay between the germline ends. Germline-derived CDR1 and CDR2 are MNHNY and SVGAGI (reference sequence). This CDR3 has 12 residues. The CDR3 DNA sequence: TGTGCCAGCGGGGGGTCGGACTACGAGCAGTACTTC. Protein product: CASGGSDYEQYF.

The gene calls are TRBV9 and TRBJ1-4; D not resolved. The length of the CDR3 is 16 residues. Trimming cost V 0 bases and J 6 bases, with 15 bases left between them. Germline V lookup: CDR1 SGDLS, CDR2 YYNGEE. The CDR3 bases are TGTGCCAGCAGCGTAGGTGCCGGAGAAGGATATGAAAAACTGTTTTTT. Translating it yields CASSVGAGEGYEKLFF.

V usage is TRBV28 and J usage is TRBJ1-6; D unclear. CDR1 is MDHEN, CDR2 SYDVKM, per germline. Trimming took off 6 bases at V and 8 bases at J, with 14 bases between the two ends. The CDR3 runs 14 residues. The chain's CDR3 is CASRTSRRDSPLHF. DNA for the CDR3: TGTGCCAGCAGGACGTCACGACGGGATTCACCCCTCCACTTT.

This rearrangement joins TRBV30 to TRBJ2-1; TRBD1 agrees at 8 bases. From germline, CDR1 is GTSNPN and CDR2 SVGIG (reference sequence). After removal of 8 bases from V and 1 base from J, the junction contained 4 bases not matched to a gene. The CDR3 has 13 residues. The CDR3 region has the DNA TGTGCCGGGGGACAGGAATCCTACAATGAGCAGTTCTTC. Residues: CAGGQESYNEQFF.

V gene TRBV19 combines with J gene TRBJ1-2; D possibly corresponds to TRBD1 (6 bases). In germline, CDR1 is LNHDA, CDR2 SQIVND (reference sequence). This CDR3 is built from 14 residues. Trimming pared 9 bases from V and 8 bases from J, leaving 22 bases between. The CDR3 DNA is TGTGCCAGCTCGTGGGGGGCCGGGGGGCAAGGCTACACCTTC. Encoded protein: CASSWGAGGQGYTF.

The chain employs TRBV10-1 and TRBJ2-1; tentative D call: TRBD1 (6 bases). This CDR3 comprises 15 residues. Germline V lookup: CDR1 WNHNN, CDR2 SYGVQD (reference sequence). V was pared by 3 bases and J by 10 bases, with 19 bases between. The CDR3 nucleotides are TGCGCCAGCAGTGAATATTCCCAACAGGGTTACGAGCAGTTCTTC. Its protein is CASSEYSQQGYEQFF.

This chain uses TRBV4-2 with TRBJ2-1; 7 nucleotides line up with TRBD2. CDR3 length: 16 amino acids. CDR1 and CDR2 (germline): LGHNA, YNFKEQ. With V trimmed by 4 bases and J by 0 bases, 6 bases remained unmatched. CDR3 in DNA: TGTGCCAGCAGCCGACAGAGCGGGAACTCCTACAATGAGCAGTTCTTC. This encodes CASSRQSGNSYNEQFF.

V usage is TRBV30 and J usage is TRBJ1-5, with D possibly matching TRBD1 (5 bases). The CDR3 runs 15 residues. Germline CDR1 GTSNPN, CDR2 SVGIG (reference sequence). Trimming removed 4 bases from V and 6 bases from J, with 19 bases in between. The CDR3 loop is CAWNVAGHGGQPQHF. CDR3 nucleotide sequence: TGTGCCTGGAATGTGGCGGGCCACGGGGGTCAGCCCCAGCATTTT.

The chain is built from TRBV6-1 and TRBJ1-1; tentatively, D is TRBD1 (6 bases). The V end lost 2 bases, the J end lost 1 base, and 14 bases lay between the germline ends. CDR1 is MNHNS and CDR2 is SASEGT in the germline V gene. The CDR3 extends over 16 amino acids. The CDR3 DNA is TGTGCCAGCAGTGAATCAGGGTGGGACAAGAACACTGAAGCTTTCTTT. Amino acids: CASSESGWDKNTEAFF.

The chain joins TRBV28 to TRBJ1-5, with D hard to call. V lost 9 bases to trimming and J lost 2 bases, with 26 bases between them. CDR3 size: 18 residues. The germline V gene has CDR1 MDHEN and CDR2 SYDVKM. Written as DNA, the CDR3 is TGTGCCAGTTGGGTCGGTAGGTTGACTTTGGGTGGCAATCAGCCCCAGCATTTT. This encodes CASWVGRLTLGGNQPQHF.

The gene calls are TRBV18 and TRBJ1-5, with TRBD1 matching over 11 bases. The CDR3 totals 16 residues. Per the germline V gene, CDR1 is KGHSH and CDR2 is LQKENI. V lost 0 bases and J lost 2; bases outside the gene matches: 0. CDR3 sequence: CASSPPGQGGNQPQHF. In DNA, the CDR3 is TGTGCCAGCTCACCACCGGGACAGGGGGGCAATCAGCCCCAGCATTTT.